This section outlines one T cell receptor beta chain sequence together with its context. The data originate from a study of OX40 agonist ivuxolimab in advanced cancers. Study background: The study treated patients with ivuxolimab, an agonistic anti-OX40 (CD134) antibody. Cohort: about 80% men, mean age approximately 60, aged roughly 23 to 90.

The protocol was immunoSEQ multiplex PCR, while the TCRdb copy is restricted to in-frame clones and leaves out a portion. The table includes tens of thousands of clones, approximately 87% detected once. The specimen was CD4+ or CD8+ T cells sorted from blood, collected in a trial of the OX40 agonist ivuxolimab. The source is an adult with an advanced solid tumor such as melanoma, head and neck, liver or kidney cancer.

Written as DNA, the CDR3 is TGTGCCAGCAGCAAAGCTCAGAGGGATCAGCCCCAGCATTTT. Residues: CASSKAQRDQPQHF. V usage is TRBV21-1 and J usage is TRBJ1-5. TRBV21-1 is a documented pseudogene. The CDR3 is made up of 14 amino acids.